These T cell receptor beta chains were read from a single sample in a study of early T cells in non-severe SARS-CoV-2 infection. TCRdb re-analysed the 5' RACE reads in MiXCR, keeping a single row per CDR3 protein. The sample yields 80,000 to 95,000 distinct CDR3 sequences, around 16% seen once. The sample was whole blood, taken at baseline. These receptors were collected from an adult who was a healthcare worker with PCR-confirmed SARS-CoV-2 infection or an uninfected control (not recorded which). CDR3s include the opening cysteine and the closing phenylalanine or tryptophan. The D gene is left open where the match is weak. A clone size is listed for some rows: how often the clone was seen (once, few, many), or a class if it is expanded.

DNA: TGTGCCAGCAGCTTAGGGATCGGAACCTACAATGAGCAGTTCTTC
CDR3: CASSLGIGTYNEQFF
V: TRBV11-2
D: -
J: TRBJ2-1
size: -

DNA: TGTGCCAGCTCACCGGGGGGCTTCAACACTGAAGCTTTCTTT
CDR3: CASSPGGFNTEAFF
V: TRBV18
D: -
J: TRBJ1-1
size: many

DNA: TGCAGTGCTAGAGATCTGCGGGGCTACGAGCAGTACTTC
CDR3: CSARDLRGYEQYF
V: TRBV20-1
D: -
J: TRBJ2-7
size: few

DNA: TGTGCCAGCGGGCCCCACAACTACGAGCAGTACTTC
CDR3: CASGPHNYEQYF
V: TRBV6-1
D: -
J: TRBJ2-7
size: few

DNA: TGTGCCAGCAGCATCAGGGGGAGCCCTTACAATGAGCAGTTCTTC
CDR3: CASSIRGSPYNEQFF
V: TRBV14
D: TRBD1
J: TRBJ2-1
size: -

DNA: TGCGCCAGCAGTCTTGCCGGGACAGGAAAAGATCAGCCCCAGCATTTT
CDR3: CASSLAGTGKDQPQHF
V: TRBV28
D: TRBD1
J: TRBJ1-5
size: few

DNA: TGTGCCAGCAGAGCGACAGGGGCCGATAACTATGGCTACACCTTC
CDR3: CASRATGADNYGYTF
V: TRBV28
D: TRBD1
J: TRBJ1-2
size: -

DNA: TGTGCCAGCAGCTTCATAGGGACCCAGTACTTC
CDR3: CASSFIGTQYF
V: TRBV7-6
D: -
J: TRBJ2-5
size: few

DNA: TGTGCCAGCTCCGCGTACCAAGAGACCCAGTACTTC
CDR3: CASSAYQETQYF
V: TRBV2
D: -
J: TRBJ2-5
size: -

DNA: TGTGCCAGCAGCTCCCCCTTCGCCTACTATGGCTACACCTTC
CDR3: CASSSPFAYYGYTF
V: TRBV7-2
D: -
J: TRBJ1-2
size: few

DNA: TGTGCCAGCAGCAGACTAGCGGGAAAACACAATGAGCAGTTCTTC
CDR3: CASSRLAGKHNEQFF
V: TRBV21-1
D: -
J: TRBJ2-1
size: -

DNA: TGTGCCAGCAGCTTAAAGGTAGCCAAAAACATTCAGTACTTC
CDR3: CASSLKVAKNIQYF
V: TRBV13
D: -
J: TRBJ2-4
size: few

DNA: TGTGCCAGCAGTTTTGGAGGACAGACTAAAGAGACCCAGTACTTC
CDR3: CASSFGGQTKETQYF
V: TRBV12-3/TRBV12-4
D: -
J: TRBJ2-5
size: -

DNA: TGTGCCAGCAGTTATCAGGGAGACAATCAGCCCCAGCATTTT
CDR3: CASSYQGDNQPQHF
V: TRBV6-6
D: -
J: TRBJ1-5
size: -

DNA: TGCAGTGCTAGAGATCTTTGGAGTGAGCAGTTCTTC
CDR3: CSARDLWSEQFF
V: TRBV20-1
D: -
J: TRBJ2-1
size: many

DNA: TGTGCCAGCAGCGGGACAGGTGAAGCTTTCTTT
CDR3: CASSGTGEAFF
V: TRBV7-9
D: TRBD1
J: TRBJ1-1
size: many

DNA: TGTGCCAGCAGCTCGGCTAGCGGGACCGGGGAGCTGTTTTTT
CDR3: CASSSASGTGELFF
V: TRBV5-4
D: TRBD2
J: TRBJ2-2
size: once

DNA: TGCAGTGTCGGGACAACAAAACTGTTTTTT
CDR3: CSVGTTKLFF
V: TRBV20-1
D: -
J: TRBJ1-4
size: -

DNA: TGCAGTGCTAGAGGCAGGGTCGAGACCCAGTACTTC
CDR3: CSARGRVETQYF
V: TRBV20-1
D: -
J: TRBJ2-5
size: -

DNA: TGCGCCAGCAGCGGGCCCGAAAGCGGGAGAGAGCAGTTCTTC
CDR3: CASSGPESGREQFF
V: TRBV5-1
D: TRBD2
J: TRBJ2-1
size: few

DNA: TGTGCCAGCAGCCCGAGGCCGTTGTACGAGCAGTACTTC
CDR3: CASSPRPLYEQYF
V: TRBV11-2
D: -
J: TRBJ2-7
size: -

DNA: TGTGCCAGCGCTCCCCCGACAGGGACGGGTTCACCCCTCCACTTT
CDR3: CASAPPTGTGSPLHF
V: TRBV28
D: TRBD1
J: TRBJ1-6
size: -

DNA: TGTGCCAGCAGCTTAGGCCCTTACAACTACGAGCAGTACTTC
CDR3: CASSLGPYNYEQYF
V: TRBV7-2
D: -
J: TRBJ2-7
size: few

DNA: TGTGCCAGCAGCCCGAGCCCGTACAGAGGCTCCTACGAGCAGTACTTC
CDR3: CASSPSPYRGSYEQYF
V: TRBV7-2
D: -
J: TRBJ2-7
size: -

DNA: TGCGCCAGCAGCTTGCTAGCGGGATCGGGCACTGAAGCTTTCTTT
CDR3: CASSLLAGSGTEAFF
V: TRBV5-1
D: -
J: TRBJ1-1
size: few

DNA: TGTGCCAGCAGCCAAGGGGAGGCGGGGACAAATTCACCCCTCCACTTT
CDR3: CASSQGEAGTNSPLHF
V: TRBV28
D: -
J: TRBJ1-6
size: -

DNA: TGTGCCAGCAGTCCCGAGTCGGCGTCCCTGATCTACGAGCAGTACTTC
CDR3: CASSPESASLIYEQYF
V: TRBV6-5
D: -
J: TRBJ2-7
size: few

DNA: TGTGCCAGCAGCCAAGTCGAGCGGGGACAGGGGAGGCCGAATCAGCCCCAGCATTTT
CDR3: CASSQVERGQGRPNQPQHF
V: TRBV4-2
D: TRBD1
J: TRBJ1-5
size: few

DNA: TGCAGTGCGACGGAAGAGACCCAGTACTTC
CDR3: CSATEETQYF
V: TRBV20-1
D: -
J: TRBJ2-5
size: -

DNA: TGTGCCAGTAGCGCAGGGGGCGGTGGCAACATTCAGTACTTC
CDR3: CASSAGGGGNIQYF
V: TRBV19
D: TRBD1
J: TRBJ2-4
size: -

DNA: TGTGCCAGCACCCCTTCCAACGCCAAAAACATTCAGTACTTC
CDR3: CASTPSNAKNIQYF
V: TRBV11-2
D: -
J: TRBJ2-4
size: few

DNA: TGTGCCAGCAGTTCCGGGACAGGGTTTTACGAGCAGTACTTC
CDR3: CASSSGTGFYEQYF
V: TRBV28
D: TRBD1
J: TRBJ2-7
size: -

DNA: TGCAGTGCTACGGACAGGGTGAATTATGGCTACACCTTC
CDR3: CSATDRVNYGYTF
V: TRBV20-1
D: TRBD1
J: TRBJ1-2
size: -

DNA: TGTGCCAGCGCCGGCCAGGGGGTAAGCGAGCAGTACTTC
CDR3: CASAGQGVSEQYF
V: TRBV2
D: TRBD1
J: TRBJ2-7
size: -

DNA: TGTGCCAGCAGCCCCCTGACGAGCGGGGAGCTGTTTTTT
CDR3: CASSPLTSGELFF
V: TRBV11-2
D: -
J: TRBJ2-2
size: -

DNA: TGTGCCAGCAGCCAAGACTGGGCTGGAAACACCATATATTTT
CDR3: CASSQDWAGNTIYF
V: TRBV4-2
D: -
J: TRBJ1-3
size: -